This T cell receptor beta chain was identified during a study of control samples from healthy donors and cancer patients. The data were produced by immunoSEQ multiplex PCR, yet TCRdb's version contains in-frame clones alone and is incomplete. The data show 35,000 to 50,000 clones, around 78% seen once. This CDR3 contains 13 residues. Germline V gene data show CDR1 as SGHAT and CDR2 as FQNNGV. V was pared by 5 bases and J by 5 bases, with 11 bases between. Sequences were obtained from blood. This chain connects TRBV11-2 to TRBJ2-3; D might be TRBD1 (6 bases). The TCR comes from a man between 60 and 75 years old in good health. The CDR3: CASSAQGEDTQYF. CDR3 sequence (DNA): TGTGCCAGCAGCGCACAGGGAGAAGATACGCAGTATTTT.